This T cell receptor beta chain was sequenced for a study of cytomegalovirus exposure and HLA in healthy donors (dated by TCRdb to about 2017). Describing the broader study: An earlier analysis of some 550 of the donors reported more than 250 Gb of sequence data and approximately 110 million unique TCR beta sequences from about 179 million T cells. An early release covering about 600 HLA-typed donors comprised about 300 gigabases of sequencing data and 85 million to 100 million unique TCR sequences. An earlier analysis of 587 of the donors used high-throughput TCR beta sequencing to judge whether each TCR beta V gene segment behaved as functional or pseudogenic. The number of donors typed differed by locus, with about 629-630 for A, B, C, DRB1 and DQB1, roughly 520 for DQA1, 600 to 610 for DPA1, and some 440 for DPB1. All discovery cohort repertoires had been generated using a single sequencing platform. Donor age, sex, ethnicity and CMV serostatus were compiled together with the repertoire data. Along with the roughly 670-subject first cohort, a separate validation cohort of over 90 different subjects was used. To study patterns of TCR occurrence, a later analysis re-analyzed previously published TCR beta repertoires from 666 donors and added high-resolution HLA genotyping. Among roughly 370 genotyped donors of the cohort, an average of about 240,000 unique TCR beta nucleotide sequences were sequenced per donor, around 18% of them non-productive. Because of strong linkage in the cohort, roughly five DR-DQ haplotypes were treated as single units for association and clustering. Both class I and class II loci were covered by HLA typing, at four-digit resolution. In the later analysis, no new phenotypic data were used to find candidate immune exposures; instead, reliance was placed on TCR beta sequences and their occurrence across donors. The study aimed to test whether cataloging public T cell receptors could reveal signatures of past pathogen exposure. To predict cytomegalovirus infection status, the study combined high-throughput TCR immunosequencing, statistical association of individual TCRs with disease status, and machine learning. A later genetic analysis took genome-wide SNP genotypes for about 55% of the 666 donors and used that subset as a discovery cohort. Among the roughly 390 genotyped donors, 75% to 90% belonged to the genetic ancestry cluster associated with self-reported Caucasian donors. Using immunosequencing, the study profiled T cell repertoires from roughly 650 subjects and related those repertoires to cytomegalovirus serostatus.

For this chain, trimming is 5 bases at the V end and 9 bases at the J end, and the number of junction bases without a gene match is 17. The CDR3 starts with the cysteine, ends with the phenylalanine, and has 16 residues. Left in the record is the CDR3 DNA by itself, 48 bases read in frame from the first base. CDR1 and CDR2, per the germline V gene, are SGHDT and YYEEEE. Study-wide conclusions, independent of this receptor: Correlated functional status among segregating V segments might be attributable to linkage disequilibrium, but an unknown experimental factor could not be ruled out. It was suggested by the authors that the approach could potentially be generalized to other disease states and immunological phenotypes. In a later analysis, the rate of TCR association differed among HLA loci, with DRB1 alleles having the most associated TCRs and HLA-C alleles having the fewest. Immune exposure information for the cohort was limited to CMV serostatus. In a later genetic analysis, a missense DCLRE1C variant was associated with V-gene and J-gene trimming of TCR beta chains, and the association was replicated in an independent cohort. A total of 164 TCR beta chains were listed by the study as associated with cytomegalovirus. A further reported finding was that TCR beta sequences accurately predicted the HLA-A and HLA-B alleles for most subjects in the first cohort. HLA typing was unavailable for some donors at each locus, so association tests used only the typed subset. A later analysis associated around 16,000 TCR beta sequences with specific HLA alleles at a false discovery rate of 0.05. The 87-base-pair reads could not distinguish some IMGT-functional V segments, including TRBV6-2 and TRBV6-3, so those segments were excluded. Several of the top co-occurrence clusters appeared to be linked to parvovirus B19, influenza, CMV and Epstein-Barr virus, according to a later analysis. Across donors, most TCR sequences were observed very rarely, whereas some public TCRs were present in many individuals. According to a later genetic analysis, donors in an Asian-associated ancestry cluster had fewer N-insertions in productive TCRs than the approximately 670-donor mean. In an earlier analysis of some 540 of the donors, most TCR beta V segments appeared in productive rearrangements about 87% or about 30% of the time, broadly matching IMGT annotations. When HLA alleles, especially DR and DQ, strongly co-occurred, TCR associations were difficult to assign to individual alleles. A cluster of highly shared sequence variants was judged likely to represent a technical artifact of the sequencing pipeline. About 17 rarely observed V segments, including chromosome 9 orphons, were excluded from the earlier analysis of some 590 of the donors because counts were too low. A few of the identified cytomegalovirus-associated TCR beta chains were confirmed in vitro to be specific for cytomegalovirus antigens. Cytomegalovirus status was reported to be diagnosed by the classifier with high specificity and sensitivity in both the original and validation cohorts. The cohort was sequenced for TCR beta chains only, and without alpha or paired-chain data the features that could be detected were limited. The presence/absence analyses assumed that sequencing depth was roughly uniform across donors, and that assumption may not be true. A later analysis found that most CMV-associated TCR beta chains appeared HLA-restricted, with HLA associations seemingly driven largely by CMV exposure. A later analysis found that HLA-associated TCR beta chains were more clonally expanded and had lower generation probabilities than equally common non-associated chains.

The cohort comprised 670 or so healthy bone marrow donors. At the time of sampling, every cohort member was nominally healthy, though immune exposures that went unrecorded were likely present. The donor was CMV seronegative and was included in the group of under 450 seronegative cohort members. A peripheral blood sample was provided by each donor, and peripheral blood mononuclear cells were used for TCR beta sequencing. The Qiagen DNeasy Blood Extraction Kit was used to extract genomic DNA from the blood cell samples. This clone was counted only a few times. Its antigen remains undetermined. No much larger clone exists at a distance of one base, and base qualities are not known. Libraries came from the immunoSEQ multiplex PCR assay. For the multiplex PCR, a mixture combining 60 forward primers for TCR Vbeta segments and 13 reverse primers for TCR Jbeta segments was used. Amplification of the CDR3 region of rearranged TCR beta genes was performed with a multiplex PCR assay on genomic DNA. The Illumina HiSeq System was used to sequence the amplified TCR beta libraries as 87-base-pair reads. On the study's bioinformatics: In a later analysis, tens of millions of unique TCR beta chains were counted across the roughly 670 repertoires, and roughly 11 million of these chains were shared by at least two donors. A nearest-neighbor algorithm error-corrected the raw reads and collapsed the reads into unique sequences, merging closely related sequences to remove PCR and sequencing errors. Alignment of CDR3 sequences to IMGT reference sequences was used to assign V, D and J gene segments. For a sequence to be retained, a match of at least six nucleotides was required to both a V gene segment and a J gene segment. A rearrangement counted as productive if the CDR3 had no stop codons and remained in frame with V and J, and every other rearrangement counted as non-productive. Following IMGT convention, CDR3 was defined as the stretch from the second conserved V-encoded cysteine to the conserved J-encoded phenylalanine. In an earlier analysis of 550 to 650 of the donors, sequences lacking an unambiguous match to a single V gene segment were excluded. In an earlier analysis of approximately 610 of the donors, V segments were called functional above 56.7% productive rearrangements and were called segregating when the between-donor standard deviation exceeded 5%. To diagnose cytomegalovirus status from the catalog of TCR beta chain sequences, a statistical classification framework was built. In a later analysis, V and J genes were assigned by comparing TCR nucleotide sequences against IMGT/GENE-DB human TR gene sequences. Using the TCRdist pipeline, a later analysis assigned CDR3 sequences along with most-parsimonious VDJ recombination scenarios. In a later analysis, each TCR beta chain was defined by its CDR3 amino acid sequence together with its V-gene family, and reads lacking a unique V-gene family were excluded. A later analysis removed nearly 600 highly shared, low-generation-probability nucleotide sequences to deal with suspected cross-contamination and a sequencing artifact. For each public chain, a later analysis derived a clonal expansion index from normalized ranks of inferred template counts within each repertoire. In a later analysis, generation probabilities were computed using a VDJ recombination model fitted to out-of-frame rearrangements, and the results were checked against IGoR. Hypergeometric tests were used in a later analysis to score TCR-TCR, TCR-HLA and TCR-CMV co-occurrence, with a repertoire-size bias correction applied to the TCR pairs. A later analysis estimated false discovery rates by permuting HLA or CMV assignments 20 times. In a later analysis, co-occurring TCRs were grouped using DBSCAN, with TCRdist sequence similarity added in when clustering inside HLA-allele-positive subsets. Co-occurrence clustering excluded repertoires with fewer than 30,000 or more than 120,000 public chains, plus five with anomalous nucleotide sharing. The clones in this table, taken by TCRdb from immuneACCESS, are in-frame only. Not every clone is retained; where verified, under half of the shortfall comes from an unresolved V gene, and the cause of the rest is unknown. The DNA was the basis for D and trimming; V, J and clone size are from that table. The sample table contains roughly 120,000 clones; only one count was recorded for 75% to 85% of them. Clones ranked in the top ten supply less than 2.5% of the sample.

The chain joins TRBV5-6 to TRBJ2-5, and 9 junction bases match TRBD2. The sequence was collected from a man aged 50 to 60 in good health and CMV-seronegative. Sequenced sample: PBMCs. The DNA is as follows: TGTGCCAGCAGTTTCCCCTCGACTAGCGGAGCAGGGGCCCAGTACTTC. This translates into CASSFPSTSGAGAQYF.